This TCR beta chain was sequenced during a study of T-cell memory formation after mild COVID-19. Study-level results: Clonal second-wave expansions that peaked on day 37 had unconfirmed SARS-CoV-2 specificity. Clones which contracted sat mainly in CM and EM if CD4+, and in EMRA if CD8+. Clones shrinking from day 15 to 85 showed even CD4/CD8 mixes; later expanders tilted CD4+.

It was 5'RACE with constant-segment primers that produced the TCR alpha and TCR beta cDNA libraries, which carried sample barcodes and UMIs. MiXCR, run by TCRdb on the 5' RACE reads, gives a single entry per CDR3 protein. The data contain roughly 560,000 distinct CDR3 sequences, roughly 22% of them singletons. V was clipped by 0 bases and J by 8 bases, with 19 bases between them. Germline-derived CDR1 and CDR2 are LNHNV and YYDKDF (reference sequence). There are 17 residues in the CDR3. About this clonotype: Its antigen is unidentified.

The clonotype comes from an adult woman who had mild COVID-19 (a few samples of this study predate the infection). Cell type and time point are not known. Sequencing input: PBMCs or a T cell subset sorted from them (not recorded which). This sequence joins TRBV15 and TRBJ2-2, with D possibly matching TRBD2 (6 bases). CDR3 residues: CATSRDRGGPLGGELFF. Written as DNA, the CDR3 is TGTGCCACCAGCAGAGATCGAGGAGGGCCTCTCGGGGGGGAGCTGTTTTTT.